The 11 T cell receptor beta chains below come from one sample, sequenced in a study of human T cells and chemical hapten exposure. The time point denotes: pre-sensitization, week 0. This sample's treatment: therapeutic diphenylcyclopropenone sensitization with weekly scalp DPC. TCRdb re-derived calls from the RACE reads in MiXCR, one entry per CDR3 protein. In the table there are about 92,000 distinct CDR3 sequences, nearly 10% of which are singletons. The specimen was whole blood, collected in connection with sensitization to the hapten diphenylcyclopropenone (DPC). Receptors were obtained from a woman in her thirties or forties with alopecia areata. Some clones in this sample may be carry-over from other donors' samples.

CDR3 amino acids: CASSVEGQGQETQYF. DNA for the CDR3: TGTGCCAGCAGCGTAGAGGGACAGGGGCAAGAGACCCAGTACTTC. This sequence joins TRBV9 and TRBJ2-5; 10 positions agree with TRBD1. The CDR3 loop spans 15 amino acids. Germline values: CDR1 SGDLS, CDR2 YYNGEE. Trimming at V came to 0 bases and at J to 2 bases, leaving 1 base not matched to a gene. Based on the CDR3 plus reference TRBV9 and TRBJ2-5, the full variable domain is DSGVTQTPKHLITATGQRVTLRCSPRSGDLSVYWYQQSLDQGLQFLIQYYNGEERAKGNILERFSAQQFPDLHSELNLSSLELGDSALYFCASSVEGQGQETQYFGPGTRLLVL.

This clonotype was observed a few times. The chain employs TRBV7-2 and TRBJ2-2, with TRBD2 identical over 7 bases. Germline V CDR1 and CDR2: SGHTA, FQGNSA. V lost 6 bases and J lost 4; bases outside the gene matches: 5. There are 14 residues in the CDR3. CDR3: CASSLWGGTGELFF. In DNA, the CDR3 is TGTGCCAGCAGTTTGTGGGGGGGCACCGGGGAGCTGTTTTTT.

This clonotype came up many times. The CDR3 here is CASSPTEYSNQPQHF. Here the CDR3 DNA reads TGTGCCAGCAGCCCGACAGAGTATAGCAATCAGCCCCAGCATTTT. This chain links TRBV7-2 with TRBJ1-5; TRBD1 might be the D (5 bases). Trimming took 5 bases from V and 0 from J, leaving 11 bases between them. CDR3 length equals 15 residues. Germline lookup yields CDR1 SGHTA and CDR2 FQGNSA.

J is TRBJ1-5 and V is TRBV10-3, with TRBD1 matching 7 bases. With 3 bases clipped from V and 5 bases from J, the junction kept 4 bases outside the gene matches. This CDR3 is 14 amino acids long. Germline values: CDR1 ENHRY, CDR2 SYGVKD. CDR3 in amino acids: CAISEGTVYQPQHF. CDR3 DNA sequence: TGTGCCATCAGTGAAGGGACAGTTTATCAGCCCCAGCATTTT.

This clonotype was counted ten times or more. The chain employs TRBV6-8 and TRBJ2-7, with D possibly matching TRBD1 (5 bases). The CDR3 is 13 amino acids. Per germline, CDR1 MNHGY and CDR2 SAAAGT. The V end was cut by 4 bases, the J end by 5 bases, with 12 bases between. CDR3 loop: CASSSRQYHEQYF. The DNA of the CDR3 is TGTGCCAGCAGTTCGAGACAGTACCACGAGCAGTACTTC.

The sample holds many counts of this clonotype. The gene calls are TRBV12-2 and TRBJ2-7; the D call of TRBD1 is as the table states it, not checked on the DNA. TRBV12-2 is a pseudogene segment. CDR3 length equals 18 residues. The CDR3 loop reads CASRLGDRTFAGKYEQYF. The CDR3 DNA reads TGTGCAAGTCGCTTAGGTGACAGGACGTTTGCCGGGAAATACGAGCAGTACTTC.

This clonotype was seen at least ten times. This chain uses TRBV4-3 with TRBJ1-2, with D possibly matching TRBD1 (6 bases). V was pared by 3 bases and J by 4 bases, with 12 bases between. Germline V lookup: CDR1 LGHNA, CDR2 YSLEER. CDR3 length: 14 residues. CDR3 sequence reads: CASSHIGQLYGYTF. The DNA for the CDR3 is TGCGCCAGCAGCCATATCGGACAGCTCTATGGCTACACCTTC.

The V gene is TRBV7-3, the J gene TRBJ2-2; no firm D call. In germline, CDR1 is SGHTA, CDR2 FQGTGA. This CDR3 contains 16 residues. Trimming pared 5 bases from V and 2 bases from J, leaving 15 bases between. In DNA, the CDR3 is TGTGCCAGCAGCCCAATCGAGGTCCTTAACACCGGGGAGCTGTTTTTT. Amino acids: CASSPIEVLNTGELFF.

This clonotype was detected ten times or more. V and J are TRBV5-1 and TRBJ2-1, with 8 bases identical to TRBD2. The CDR3 covers 15 residues. The V gene's germline CDR1 is SGHRS and CDR2 YFSETQ. Germline trimming cut 6 bases from V and 4 bases from J; bases unmatched to any gene: 9. In DNA form, the CDR3 reads TGCGCCAGCACCCCAACTAGCGGCAATTACAATGAGCAGTTCTTC. It specifies CASTPTSGNYNEQFF.

This clonotype was seen at least ten times. The chain joins TRBV9 to TRBJ2-3, with unresolved D. The germline CDR1 and CDR2 sequences are SGDLS and YYNGEE. Trimming shortened V by 3 bases and J by 0 bases, and 5 bases separated the two germline ends. The CDR3 covers 13 residues. CDR3 sequence reads: CASSAPSTDTQYF. CDR3 bases: TGTGCCAGCAGCGCCCCTAGCACAGATACGCAGTATTTT.

The V and J genes are TRBV7-3 and TRBJ1-2; unclear D gene. Germline CDR1 is SGHTA and CDR2 is FQGTGA. The V end was cut by 4 bases, the J end by 1 base, with 7 bases between. The CDR3 extends over 13 amino acids. CDR3 in DNA: TGTGCCAGCAGCTCACAAATTAACTATGGCTACACCTTC. Its protein product is CASSSQINYGYTF.